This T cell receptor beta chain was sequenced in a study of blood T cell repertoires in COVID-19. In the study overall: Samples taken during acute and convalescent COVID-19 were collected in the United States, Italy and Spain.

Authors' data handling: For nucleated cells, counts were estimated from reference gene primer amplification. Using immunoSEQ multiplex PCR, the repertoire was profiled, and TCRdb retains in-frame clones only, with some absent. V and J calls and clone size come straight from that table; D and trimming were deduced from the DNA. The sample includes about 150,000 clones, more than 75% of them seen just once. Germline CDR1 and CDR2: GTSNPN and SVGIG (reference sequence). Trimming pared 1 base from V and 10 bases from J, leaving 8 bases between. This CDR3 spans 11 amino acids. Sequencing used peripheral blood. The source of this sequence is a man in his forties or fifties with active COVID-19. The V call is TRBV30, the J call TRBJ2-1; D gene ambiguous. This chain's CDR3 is CAWSDSSEQFF. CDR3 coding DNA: TGTGCCTGGAGTGATAGTAGCGAGCAGTTCTTC.